This T cell receptor (beta chain) originates from a study of blood T cell repertoires in COVID-19. Study summary: Samples taken during acute and convalescent COVID-19 were collected in the United States, Italy and Spain. T cells, B-cell-depleted T cells, or PBMCs provided the cDNA or gDNA that served as material.

This CDR3 has 19 residues. Germline CDR1 reads SGHRS; CDR2 reads YFSETQ. The V segment lost 0 bases and the J segment 3 bases; nucleotides outside the gene matches: 10. Clones were sequenced by immunoSEQ multiplex PCR, and TCRdb holds only the in-frame ones, with some missing. The repertoire has fewer than 80,000 clones, 70% to 90% of them found once; the top ten carry approximately 0.99%. The specimen sequenced was peripheral blood. The V and J genes are TRBV5-1 and TRBJ1-6; 9 bases are shared with TRBD1. The source is a man between 70 and 80 years old with acute or convalescent COVID-19. The CDR3 reads CASSLAWDRVVGYNSPLHF. The CDR3 nucleotides are TGCGCCAGCAGCTTGGCCTGGGACAGGGTAGTAGGCTATAATTCACCCCTCCACTTT.